The T cell receptor beta chain under discussion was sequenced for a study of control samples from healthy donors and cancer patients. The data were produced by immunoSEQ multiplex PCR, yet TCRdb's version contains in-frame clones alone and is incomplete. The profile shows around 130,000 clones, 80% to 90% of them singletons. The germline CDR1 and CDR2 sequences are GTSNPN and SVGIG (reference sequence). Trimming removed 0 bases from V and 5 bases from J, with 17 bases in between. The CDR3 consists of 15 residues. This TCR came from a man in his forties or fifties in good health. The sequencing sample was made of blood. The V call is TRBV30, the J call TRBJ2-7, with D tentatively TRBD1 (5 bases). The CDR3 protein is CAWSVGQGLYHEQYF. DNA for the CDR3: TGTGCCTGGAGTGTAGGCCAGGGCTTGTACCACGAGCAGTACTTC.